Presented here are 17 T cell receptor beta chains from one specimen sequenced in a study of T cells in Graves' hyperthyroidism and ophthalmopathy. Regions amplified from RNA transcripts were the TCR beta CDR3 regions. TCR CDR3 regions were first amplified by RT-PCR with HTBI primers. TCRdb used MiXCR to reprocess the multiplex PCR reads, holding one entry per CDR3 protein. The sample includes about 500,000 distinct CDR3 sequences, under 20% of them seen just once. The specimen sequenced was blood. These receptors were collected from a woman aged 18-29 years with Graves' ophthalmopathy.

Details on this clonotype: Since the CDR3 does not end with the conserved phenylalanine or tryptophan, this likely comes from a read error. V gene TRBV2 combines with J gene TRBJ2-2, with D perhaps matching TRBD1 or TRBD2 (6 bases each). V lost 10 bases to trimming and J lost 2 bases, with 14 bases between them. This CDR3 contains 14 residues. Germline loops: CDR1 SNHLY, CDR2 FYNNEI. CDR3 protein: CANGGGINTGELFI. The CDR3 nucleotides read TGTGCCAACGGGGGCGGCATAAACACCGGGGAGCTGTTTATT.

This clonotype was observed a handful of times. For the CDR3, the DNA is TGTGCCAGCAGTGAACCCCGCAGCGAGGCCTACGAGCAGTACTTC. Encoded protein: CASSEPRSEAYEQYF. The gene calls are TRBV25-1 and TRBJ2-7; no clear D gene. The CDR3 spans 15 residues. Looked up from germline, CDR1 is MGHDK and CDR2 is SYGVNS. Trimming cost V 2 bases and J 2 bases, with 13 bases left between them.

In its sample, this clonotype was seen many times. This may arise from a read error, as a much more abundant clone is one base away. The rearrangement joins TRBV11-2 to TRBJ1-6; 7 nucleotides line up with TRBD1. Unmatched junction bases numbered 1, after V lost 1 base and J lost 7 bases. This CDR3 has 14 amino acids. Germline loops: CDR1 SGHAT, CDR2 FQNNGV. CDR3 sequence: CASSLAQGNSPLHF. In DNA, the CDR3 is TGTGCCAGCAGCTTAGCACAGGGGAATTCACCCCTCCACTTT. Looking up the rest from reference TRBV11-2 and TRBJ1-6 gives the full variable domain: EAGVAQSPRYKIIEKRQSVAFWCNPISGHATLYWYQQILGQGPKLLIQFQNNGVVDDSQLPKDRFSAERLKGVDSTLKIQPAKLEDSAVYLCASSLAQGNSPLHFGNGTRLTVT.

Note on this clonotype: Given a much more abundant clone one base away, this may be a read error. This sequence joins TRBV20-1 and TRBJ1-5; TRBD1 matches at 7 bases. Germline V gives CDR1 DFQATT, CDR2 SNEGSKA (reference sequence). This CDR3 is built from 15 residues. The V gene end was trimmed by 1 base and the J gene end by 0 bases; junction bases not matched to a gene: 3. For the CDR3, the DNA is TGCAGTGCTAGAGGTCCAGGGGGTAGCAATCAGCCCCAGCATTTT. It codes for CSARGPGGSNQPQHF.

This clonotype was seen more than once but under ten times. This sequence joins TRBV7-9 and TRBJ2-2; D gene ambiguous. The V and J ends lost 0 bases and 5 bases respectively, with 16 bases between them. CDR3 length: 17 amino acids. Germline CDR1 is SEHNR and CDR2 is FQNEAQ (reference sequence). As DNA, the CDR3 is TGTGCCAGCAGCTTAGCCGTCCCCGATCCTAAAACCGGGGAGCTGTTTTTT. This encodes CASSLAVPDPKTGELFF.

This clonotype has ten or more counts. V and J are TRBV29-1 and TRBJ2-7; 8 nucleotides agree with TRBD1. The CDR3 length is 15 residues. Trimming cost V 4 bases and J 3 bases; bases outside gene matches: 11. Germline V CDR1 and CDR2: SQVTM, ANQGSEA. The CDR3 spells CSVGTDRERLYEQYF. The CDR3, as DNA: TGCAGCGTTGGGACGGACAGGGAACGTCTCTACGAGCAGTACTTC.

As regards this clonotype: One junction end disagrees with the germline gene, perhaps due to a read error. The J gene is TRBJ2-7, the V gene TRBV6-1; a weak D match, TRBD1 (6 bases). The CDR3 covers 15 residues. Germline V gives CDR1 MNHNS, CDR2 SASEGT. CDR3 protein: CAISDNQGSSYEQYF. DNA for the CDR3: TGTGCCATCAGTGATAATCAGGGGAGCTCCTACGAGCAGTACTTC.

The chain combines TRBV10-3 with TRBJ2-2; D is possibly TRBD1 (5 bases). V was shortened by 2 bases and J by 5 bases, with 6 bases between the two germline ends. Per germline, CDR1 ENHRY and CDR2 SYGVKD. The CDR3 loop spans 13 amino acids. CDR3 sequence: CAISEQGTGELFF. The CDR3 coding sequence is TGTGCCATCAGTGAGCAGGGTACCGGGGAGCTGTTTTTT.

This clonotype occurred many times. This chain joins TRBV3-1 and TRBJ2-1; D is possibly TRBD1 or TRBD2 (5 bases each). The germline CDR1 and CDR2 sequences are LGHDT and YNNKEL (reference sequence). Trimming stripped 6 bases from V and 7 bases from J, with 10 bases between. This CDR3 has 12 residues. The CDR3 region is CASSQGENEQFF. The CDR3 coding sequence is TGTGCCAGCAGTCAGGGAGAAAATGAGCAGTTCTTC.

This clonotype was observed a handful of times. The rearrangement uses TRBV9 and TRBJ1-6; tentatively, D is TRBD1 (5 bases). Germline V gene sequence: CDR1 SGDLS, CDR2 YYNGEE. The germline V and J ends were trimmed by 1 base and 4 bases, with 12 bases remaining between them. The CDR3 covers 16 residues. The CDR3 protein is CASSVSWDGYNSPLHF. CDR3 coding DNA: TGTGCCAGCAGCGTAAGCTGGGACGGTTATAATTCACCCCTCCACTTT.

The chain combines TRBV10-3 with TRBJ2-2, with D tentatively TRBD1 (6 bases). Per the germline V gene, CDR1 is ENHRY and CDR2 is SYGVKD. The CDR3 spans 15 residues. The ends were cut back, 0 bases at V and 3 bases at J, with 8 bases in the middle. The CDR3 is CAISESGQHTGELFF. In DNA form, the CDR3 reads TGTGCCATCAGTGAGTCAGGACAGCACACCGGGGAGCTGTTTTTT.

The chain recombines TRBV27 with TRBJ1-6, with TRBD1 identical over 7 bases. The CDR3 runs to 16 residues. Germline loops: CDR1 MNHEY, CDR2 SMNVEV (reference sequence). V gave up 2 bases and J gave up 10 bases; unmatched junction bases: 11. The CDR3 spells CASSLQPPTGMSPLHF. The CDR3 nucleotides read TGTGCCAGCAGTTTACAGCCCCCGACAGGGATGTCACCCCTCCACTTT.

The chain joins TRBV20-1 to TRBJ1-5; no reliable D call. Trimming cost V 0 bases and J 5 bases, with 17 bases left between them. This CDR3 is 16 amino acids long. The germline V gene encodes CDR1 DFQATT and CDR2 SNEGSKA (reference sequence). The CDR3 bases are TGCAGTGCTAGAGATCGGGTATCGGAGAGTCATCAGCCCCAGCATTTT. Protein product: CSARDRVSESHQPQHF.

This clonotype was observed a few times. The V gene is TRBV24-1, the J gene TRBJ1-2; 7 bases fit TRBD1. V trimming: 1 base; J trimming: 4 bases; junction bases outside the gene matches: 2. Germline V lookup: CDR1 KGHDR, CDR2 SFDVKD. This CDR3 is built from 14 residues. The CDR3 here is CATSDFPGGYGYTF. DNA of the CDR3: TGTGCCACCAGTGATTTCCCAGGGGGCTATGGCTACACCTTC.

This clonotype was seen ten or more times. The V call is TRBV11-2, the J call TRBJ1-1, with TRBD1 matching over 12 bases. Germline trimming cut 5 bases from V and 10 bases from J; bases unmatched to any gene: 8. The CDR3 consists of 14 residues. Germline V gene lookup returns CDR1 SGHAT and CDR2 FQNNGV. Written as DNA, the CDR3 is TGTGCCAGCAGCCCAGGGACAGGGGGCATCGTAGCTTTCTTT. Its translation: CASSPGTGGIVAFF.

This clonotype was detected ten times or more. The chain carries TRBV30 and TRBJ2-7, with D maybe TRBD1 (6 bases). This CDR3 is 14 amino acids long. Germline values: CDR1 GTSNPN, CDR2 SVGIG (reference sequence). Trimming left V 0 bases short and J 5 bases short, with 14 bases between. DNA for the CDR3: TGTGCCTGGAGTGTAGGTGCCGCAGGGGACGAGCAGTACTTC. Translated, it gives CAWSVGAAGDEQYF.

This clonotype was seen ten or more times. The V call is TRBV30, the J call TRBJ1-1; D unclear. Germline CDR1 GTSNPN, CDR2 SVGIG (reference sequence). This CDR3 is 13 amino acids long. Trimming removed 0 bases from V and 4 bases from J, with 9 bases in between. CDR3 DNA: TGTGCCTGGAGTGTAGATGGGAGCACTGAAGCTTTCTTT. Its translation: CAWSVDGSTEAFF. Full variable domain (missing parts from reference TRBV30 and TRBJ1-1): SQTIHQWPATLVQPVGSPLSLECTVEGTSNPNLYWYRQAAGRGLQLLFYSVGIGQISSEVPQNLSASRPQDRQFILSSKKLLLSDSGFYLCAWSVDGSTEAFFGQGTRLTVV.